This entry lists 6 T cell receptor beta chains sequenced from one sample in a study of shared clonotypes between healthy human individuals. Assay: immunoSEQ multiplex PCR; the TCRdb copy retains only in-frame clones and omits some. The sample holds about 2.2 million clones, about 93% seen once. The naive CD8 fraction comprised CD45RO-negative cells positively selected for CCR7 and excluded terminally differentiated effector memory CD45RA+ cells. Specimen: naive CD8+ T cells from PBMCs. The receptors derive from a man aged 18 to 30 in good health. Some clones in this sample may be carry-over from other donors' samples.

The rearrangement joins TRBV9 to TRBJ2-1, with D perhaps given as TRBD1 or TRBD2 (6 bases each). The V gene lost 4 bases and the J gene lost 6 bases, with 23 bases spanning the gap. The CDR3 is 17 amino acids. The germline gives CDR1 SGDLS, CDR2 YYNGEE. CDR3 sequence: CASSPQGGTGTSNEQFF. Written as DNA, the CDR3 is TGTGCCAGCAGCCCCCAAGGGGGAACCGGGACTTCCAATGAGCAGTTCTTC.

The chain is built from TRBV28 and TRBJ2-5; 9 bases agree with TRBD2. CDR1 is MDHEN and CDR2 is SYDVKM in the germline V gene. The CDR3 has 17 amino acids. The V gene end was trimmed by 3 bases and the J gene end by 1 base; junction bases not matched to a gene: 9. CDR3 protein: CASSFSHLAGAQETQYF. The CDR3 DNA sequence: TGTGCCAGCAGTTTTTCCCATTTAGCGGGGGCCCAAGAGACCCAGTACTTC.

Turning to this clone: At the DNA level, this CDR3 is encoded by other sequences in the same sample as well. The V call is TRBV9, the J call TRBJ1-5, with D possibly being TRBD1 (5 bases). The CDR3 contains 15 residues. CDR1 is SGDLS and CDR2 is YYNGEE in the germline V gene. With 0 bases removed from V and 1 base from J, the gap between germline ends came to 8 bases. CDR3 coding DNA: TGTGCCAGCAGCGTAGGTTCAGGGAGCAATCAGCCCCAGCATTTT. It encodes CASSVGSGSNQPQHF.

V usage is TRBV9 and J usage is TRBJ2-1; 9 nucleotides match TRBD2. Germline CDR1 and CDR2: SGDLS and YYNGEE. V shed 0 bases and J 5 bases; nucleotides not matched to a gene: 3. The CDR3 is 15 residues long. For the CDR3, the DNA is TGTGCCAGCAGCGTAGGGTGGACTAGCGACAATGAGCAGTTCTTC. The encoded protein is CASSVGWTSDNEQFF.

The chain uses TRBV4-1 and TRBJ1-2; unclear D gene. Germline V gene data show CDR1 as MGHRA and CDR2 as YSYEKL. CDR3 size: 15 residues. The V end was cut by 4 bases, the J end by 4 bases, with 16 bases between. This chain's CDR3 is CASSPREVEIYGYTF. In DNA form, the CDR3 reads TGCGCCAGCAGCCCCCGCGAGGTTGAAATCTATGGCTACACCTTC.

This rearrangement joins TRBV5-4 to TRBJ1-1, with 7 bases lining up with TRBD1. This CDR3 has 11 residues. The ends lost 3 bases at V and 12 bases at J; junction bases unmatched: 5. Germline CDR1 and CDR2: SGHNT and YYREEE (reference sequence). The CDR3 coding sequence is TGTGCCAGCAGCTGGGGACAGCTTACTTTCTTT. It is translated as CASSWGQLTFF.